This T cell receptor (beta chain) was recorded in a study of cytomegalovirus exposure and HLA in healthy donors (dated by TCRdb to about 2017). In terms of the full investigation: An earlier analysis of under 600 of the donors reported more than 250 Gb of sequence data and 100 million to 130 million unique TCR beta sequences from roughly 200 million T cells. Around 330 gigabases of sequencing data and 70 million to 95 million unique TCR sequences made up an early release that covered several hundred HLA-typed donors. Among the roughly 400 genotyped donors, around 81% belonged to the genetic ancestry cluster associated with self-reported Caucasian donors. The study was designed to test whether signatures of past pathogen exposure could be identified by cataloging public T cell receptors. The T cell repertoires of around 730 subjects were profiled by immunosequencing and related to cytomegalovirus serostatus. A separate validation cohort of roughly 120 different subjects was used in addition to the approximately 700-subject first cohort. High-throughput TCR immunosequencing, statistical association of individual TCRs with disease status, and machine learning were combined to predict cytomegalovirus infection status. A later analysis re-analyzed previously published TCR beta repertoires from several hundred donors and added high-resolution HLA genotyping to study TCR occurrence patterns. Rather than using new phenotypic data, the later analysis identified candidate immune exposures from TCR beta sequences and from how often those sequences occurred across donors. To decide whether each TCR beta V gene segment behaved as functional or pseudogenic, an earlier analysis of some 600 of the donors relied on high-throughput TCR beta sequencing. Donor age, sex, ethnicity and CMV serostatus were collected together with the repertoire data. Genome-wide SNP genotypes for about 55% of the roughly 670 donors were used in a later genetic analysis, which treated that subset as a discovery cohort. All discovery cohort repertoires had been generated using a single sequencing platform. Class I and class II HLA loci were covered by the typing at four-digit resolution. Typing coverage differed by locus: A, B, C, DRB1 and DQB1 were typed in roughly 629-640 donors, DQA1 in 522, DPA1 in 600 to 610, and DPB1 in 472. Four to six DR-DQ haplotypes were handled as single units for association and clustering, since linkage in the cohort was strong. Among some 400 genotyped donors of the cohort, an average of 235,054 unique TCR beta nucleotide sequences were sequenced per donor, around 20% of them non-productive. Broader findings and caveats from the paper: Roughly uniform sequencing depth across donors was assumed in presence/absence analyses, although this assumption may not hold. Compared with the approximately 670-donor mean, donors in an Asian-associated ancestry cluster had fewer N-insertions in productive TCRs, according to a later genetic analysis. Most TCR sequences were seen in very few donors, while some public TCRs were found in many individuals. It was suggested by the authors that the approach could potentially be generalized to other disease states and immunological phenotypes. CMV serostatus was the only immune exposure information available for the cohort. Compared with equally common non-associated chains, HLA-associated TCR beta chains in a later analysis were more clonally expanded and had lower generation probabilities. Specific HLA alleles were associated with 16,951 TCR beta sequences at a false discovery rate of 0.05 in a later analysis. When HLA alleles, especially DR and DQ, strongly co-occurred, attributing TCR associations to individual alleles was difficult. An association between a missense DCLRE1C variant and V-gene and J-gene trimming of TCR beta chains was found in a later genetic analysis and replicated in an independent cohort. Seventeen rarely observed V segments, including chromosome 9 orphons, were excluded from the earlier analysis of a few hundred of the donors because counts were too low. A cluster of highly shared sequence variants was judged likely to be a technical artifact of the sequencing pipeline. Correlated functional status among segregating V segments might reflect linkage disequilibrium, but an unknown experimental factor could not be ruled out. The classifier was reported to diagnose cytomegalovirus status with high specificity and sensitivity in both the original and validation cohorts. A further reported finding was that TCR beta sequences accurately predicted the HLA-A and HLA-B alleles for most subjects in the first cohort. According to a later analysis, most CMV-associated TCR beta chains appeared to be HLA-restricted, and the HLA associations seemed to be driven largely by CMV exposure. In a later analysis, several top co-occurrence clusters were reported to appear linked to parvovirus B19, influenza, CMV and Epstein-Barr virus. Because some donors lacked HLA typing at each locus, the association tests relied only on the typed subset. In a later analysis, the rate of TCR association differed among HLA loci, with DRB1 alleles having the most associated TCRs and HLA-C alleles having the fewest. The cohort was sequenced for TCR beta chains only, and without alpha or paired-chain data the features that could be detected were limited. The 87-base-pair reads could not distinguish some IMGT-functional V segments, including TRBV6-2 and TRBV6-3, so those segments were excluded. A total of 164 TCR beta chains were listed by the study as associated with cytomegalovirus. In an earlier analysis of roughly 560 of the donors, most TCR beta V segments were observed in productive rearrangements about 90% or about 30% of the time, broadly matching IMGT annotations. Three of the identified cytomegalovirus-associated TCR beta chains were confirmed in vitro to be specific for cytomegalovirus antigens.

The CDR3 covers 15 residues, taking in both the cysteine and the phenylalanine. CDR3 DNA only is kept here, 45 bases in frame from base 1. According to the germline V gene, CDR1 reads LGHNA and CDR2 reads YSLEER. For this chain, trimming is 3 bases at the V end and 7 bases at the J end, and the number of junction bases without a gene match is 2. Concerning this clone: It has no known antigen specificity. Per-base qualities were not stored, and no clone one base away is much larger.

The cohort comprised around 690 healthy bone marrow donors. At the time of sampling, every cohort member was nominally healthy, though immune exposures that went unrecorded were likely present. The donor tested CMV seronegative and was one of the 352 seronegative cohort members. Every donor gave a peripheral blood sample, and the peripheral blood mononuclear cells from that sample were used for TCR beta sequencing. The Qiagen DNeasy Blood Extraction Kit was used to extract genomic DNA from the blood cell samples. Preparation of the library involved the immunoSEQ multiplex PCR assay. A mixture of 60 forward primers for TCR Vbeta segments and 13 reverse primers for TCR Jbeta segments was used in the multiplex PCR. Amplification of the CDR3 region of rearranged TCR beta genes was performed with a multiplex PCR assay on genomic DNA. Amplified TCR beta libraries were sequenced as 87-base-pair reads on the Illumina HiSeq System. On the study's bioinformatics: A later analysis counted 75 million to 100 million unique TCR beta chains across the 550 to 700 repertoires, and 9 million to 14 million of these chains were shared by at least two donors. A nearest-neighbor algorithm error-corrected the raw reads and collapsed the reads into unique sequences, merging closely related sequences to remove PCR and sequencing errors. V, D and J gene segments were assigned by aligning CDR3 sequences to IMGT reference sequences. Each retained sequence needed at least a six-nucleotide match to both a V gene segment and a J gene segment. A rearrangement was called productive if the CDR3 had no stop codons and remained in frame with V and J, and every other rearrangement was called non-productive. Following IMGT convention, CDR3 was defined as the stretch from the second conserved V-encoded cysteine up to the conserved J-encoded phenylalanine. The earlier analysis of approximately 500 of the donors excluded sequences that lacked an unambiguous match to a single V gene segment. In an earlier analysis of approximately 590 of the donors, V segments were called functional above 56.7% productive rearrangements and were called segregating when the between-donor standard deviation exceeded 5%. A statistical classification framework was built to diagnose cytomegalovirus status from the catalog of TCR beta chain sequences. V and J gene assignment, in a later analysis, came from comparing TCR nucleotide sequences with IMGT/GENE-DB human TR gene sequences. A later analysis assigned CDR3 sequences and most-parsimonious VDJ recombination scenarios with the TCRdist pipeline. A later analysis defined each TCR beta chain by its CDR3 amino acid sequence plus V-gene family, and excluded reads lacking a unique V-gene family. To address suspected cross-contamination and a sequencing artifact, a later analysis removed a few hundred highly shared, low-generation-probability nucleotide sequences. A later analysis calculated a clonal expansion index for each public chain from normalized within-repertoire ranks of inferred template counts. A later analysis computed generation probabilities with a VDJ recombination model fitted to out-of-frame rearrangements, and checked the results against IGoR. A later analysis scored TCR-TCR, TCR-HLA and TCR-CMV co-occurrence with hypergeometric tests, applying a repertoire-size bias correction to TCR pairs. In a later analysis, false discovery rates were estimated by permuting HLA or CMV assignments 20 times. A later analysis grouped co-occurring TCRs with DBSCAN, adding TCRdist sequence similarity when clustering within HLA-allele-positive subsets. For co-occurrence clustering, repertoires with fewer than 30,000 or more than 120,000 public chains were excluded, along with 4 to 6 repertoires with anomalous nucleotide sharing. TCRdb took this table from immuneACCESS and kept in-frame rearrangements with V and J called. Such tables lack part of the clones; where checked against another copy, unresolved V genes explain under half of the gap, and the rest is unexplained. That table is the source of V, J and clone size, and D and trimming were worked out from the DNA. This sample gives tens of thousands of clones in total; around 77% of them show up just once. Together, the top ten hold 6% to 6.5% of the sample.

The receptor was isolated from a man in his fifties or sixties in good health and CMV-seronegative. Sequencing used PBMCs. The chain employs TRBV4-3 and TRBJ2-1; the junction holds 14 bases that match TRBD2. CDR3 region: CASSQTSGRANEQFF. The sequenced DNA: TGCGCCAGCAGCCAGACTAGCGGGAGGGCGAATGAGCAGTTCTTC.